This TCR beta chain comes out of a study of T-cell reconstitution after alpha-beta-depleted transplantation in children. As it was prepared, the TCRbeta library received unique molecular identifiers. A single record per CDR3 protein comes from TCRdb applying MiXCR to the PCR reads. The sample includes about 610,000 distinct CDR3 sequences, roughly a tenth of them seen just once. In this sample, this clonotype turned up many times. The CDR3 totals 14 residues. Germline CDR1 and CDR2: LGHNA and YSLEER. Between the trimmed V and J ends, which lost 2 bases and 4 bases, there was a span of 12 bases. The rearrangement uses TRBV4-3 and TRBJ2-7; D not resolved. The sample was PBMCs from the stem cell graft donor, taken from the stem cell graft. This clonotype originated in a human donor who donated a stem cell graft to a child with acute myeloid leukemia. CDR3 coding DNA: TGCGCCAGCAGCCAATTCGGCGGACCTTACGAGCAGTACTTC. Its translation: CASSQFGGPYEQYF.